The clone carrying this T cell receptor (beta chain) was found a few times. What it recognizes is unknown. An oligo carrying a UMI was ligated to the cDNA 3' end. An equimolar mix of RC1.1 and RC1.2 primed the beta chain across TRBC1 and TRBC2. Via MiXCR, TCRdb re-called the UMI-ligation and nested PCR reads, giving one row per CDR3 protein. Of tens of thousands of distinct CDR3 sequences in the sample, roughly 12% are singletons; the top ten hold around 9.9%. The CDR3 totals 14 residues. CDR1 SGHDT and CDR2 YYEEEE come from the germline V gene. Deletions cut 3 bases from V and 5 bases from J, with 12 bases between. The sample originates from a study of quantifying T cell responses using KT2 cells. Study information: RNA was reverse transcribed with TCR alpha and beta constant-region primers. Study results and caveats: KT2 clone alpha and beta sequence counts scaled linearly with input KT2 cell number.

Unfractionated PBMC were spiked with known numbers of KT2 clone cells. The chain has TRBV5-6 and TRBJ2-1, with D possibly TRBD1 on 6 matching bases. The sequencing input was PBMCs spiked with cells of the T cell clone KT2. This clonotype was obtained from a human donor. The CDR3 DNA is TGTGCCAGCAGCTCCCCGGACAGTCACAATGAGCAGTTCTTC. Encoded protein: CASSSPDSHNEQFF.